The sequence of this TCR beta chain was determined in a study of brain T cells in children with intractable seizures. The table came from immunoSEQ multiplex PCR; TCRdb's copy has only in-frame clones and leaves some out. The data hold about 340,000 clones, with about 93% observed a single time. Time point of the sample: blood from clinic visit 5 months post-surgery; TSC patient then seizure free. Sequencing was limited to surgery cases with top T cell transcript signatures in brain tissue. Pre-surgery treatment included at least one anti-epileptic drug. CDR3 length equals 16 residues. From germline, CDR1 is SGHNT and CDR2 YENEEA. Trimming took off 0 bases at V and 3 bases at J, with 11 bases between the two ends.

The material sequenced was peripheral blood, taken approximately 5 months after surgery. The chain employs TRBV11-3 and TRBJ2-2; D may be TRBD1 (5 bases). The TCR sequence derives from a boy less than two years old with tuberous sclerosis and intractable seizures. CDR3 protein: CASSLDSRVDTGELFF. The CDR3 DNA reads as TGTGCCAGCAGCTTAGATAGCAGGGTTGACACCGGGGAGCTGTTTTTT.